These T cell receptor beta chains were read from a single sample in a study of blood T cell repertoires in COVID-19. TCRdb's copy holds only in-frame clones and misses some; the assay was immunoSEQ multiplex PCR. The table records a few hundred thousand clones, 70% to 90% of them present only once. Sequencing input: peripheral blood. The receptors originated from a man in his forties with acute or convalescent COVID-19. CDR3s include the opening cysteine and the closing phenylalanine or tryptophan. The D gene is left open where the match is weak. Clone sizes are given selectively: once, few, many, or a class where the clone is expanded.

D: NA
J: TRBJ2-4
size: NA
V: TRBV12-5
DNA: TGTGCTAGTGGTTTGGGGGATAAAGGGGTTGATATCAAAAACATTCAGTACTTC
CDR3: CASGLGDKGVDIKNIQYF

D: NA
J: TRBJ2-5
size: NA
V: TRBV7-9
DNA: TGTGCCAGCAGCTCGTATAGGGGGCGGGGTGAGACCCAGTACTTC
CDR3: CASSSYRGRGETQYF

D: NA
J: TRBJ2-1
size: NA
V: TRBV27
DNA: TGTGCCAGTGGGACATACTACAATGAGCAGTTCTTC
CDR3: CASGTYYNEQFF

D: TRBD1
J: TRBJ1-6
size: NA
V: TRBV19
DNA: TGTGCCAGCACAAGGGCAGGGGGCGCGGTATCACCCCTCCACTTT
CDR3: CASTRAGGAVSPLHF

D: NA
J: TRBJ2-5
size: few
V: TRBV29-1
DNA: TGCAGCGTTGAAGATCGACAGGCCTCGTACCAAGAGACCCAGTACTTC
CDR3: CSVEDRQASYQETQYF

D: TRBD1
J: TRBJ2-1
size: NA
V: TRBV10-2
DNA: TGCGCCACAACGGAAGCCGGAGCAGGGGGTATATGGTTCTTC
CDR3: CATTEAGAGGIWFF

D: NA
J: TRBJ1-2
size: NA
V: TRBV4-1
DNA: TGCGCCAGCAGCCACCGCACGGACAGTTCGAATTTGGGCTACACCTTC
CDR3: CASSHRTDSSNLGYTF

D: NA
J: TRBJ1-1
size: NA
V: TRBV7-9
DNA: TGTGCCAGCAGCTTATTGAGTAACACTGAAGCTTTCTTT
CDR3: CASSLLSNTEAFF

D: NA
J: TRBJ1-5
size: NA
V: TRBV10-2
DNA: TGCGCCAGCAGTGGACAGCAAGGGCTCAGCAATCAGCCCCAGCATTTT
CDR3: CASSGQQGLSNQPQHF

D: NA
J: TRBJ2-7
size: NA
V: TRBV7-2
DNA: TGTGCCAGCGGAGCAAGGGGATACGAGCAGTACTTC
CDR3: CASGARGYEQYF

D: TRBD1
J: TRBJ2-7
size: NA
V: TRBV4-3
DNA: TGCGCCAGCAGCCAAGCTTGGACAGGGGGGTTCGGGGAGCAGTACTTC
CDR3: CASSQAWTGGFGEQYF

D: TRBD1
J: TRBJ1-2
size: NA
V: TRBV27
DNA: TGTGCCAGCAGTCTCTTGCAGGGGGCTAGCTATGGCTACACCTTC
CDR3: CASSLLQGASYGYTF

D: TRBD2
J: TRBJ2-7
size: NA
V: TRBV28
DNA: TGTGCCAGCACCGTTCTAGCGGGAGTTTACGAGCAGTACTTC
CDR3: CASTVLAGVYEQYF

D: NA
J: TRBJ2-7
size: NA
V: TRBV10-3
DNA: TGTGCCATCAGTGACCCTCGAGCAGGATCCTACGAGCAGTACTTC
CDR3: CAISDPRAGSYEQYF

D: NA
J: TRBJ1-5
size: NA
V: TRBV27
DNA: TGTGCCAGCAGTCCTAGGTACACCGATAGCAATCAGCCCCAGCATTTT
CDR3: CASSPRYTDSNQPQHF

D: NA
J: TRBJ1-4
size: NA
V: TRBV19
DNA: TGTGCCAGTAGGGGCCAACTGGGCGCAGCCTTTGATGAAAAACTGTTTTTT
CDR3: CASRGQLGAAFDEKLFF

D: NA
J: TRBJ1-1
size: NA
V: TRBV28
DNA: TGTGCCAGCAGCCCCGGTGGACAGTTCGGCTACGCTTTCTTT
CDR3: CASSPGGQFGYAFF

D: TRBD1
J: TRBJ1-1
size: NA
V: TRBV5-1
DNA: TGCGCCAGCAGGGGGACAGGGGGCGGCACTGAAGCTTTCTTT
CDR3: CASRGTGGGTEAFF

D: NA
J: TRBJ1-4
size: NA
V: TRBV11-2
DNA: TGTGCCAGCAGCTTAGGAGGTGCAACTAATGAAAAACTGTTTTTT
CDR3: CASSLGGATNEKLFF

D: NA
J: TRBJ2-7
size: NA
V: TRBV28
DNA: TGTGCCAGCAGTTCTCTGGGACAAGGTTACGAGCAGTACTTC
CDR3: CASSSLGQGYEQYF

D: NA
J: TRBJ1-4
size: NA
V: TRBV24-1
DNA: TGTGCCACCGGAAGCGGGGTTTCTGAAAAACTGTTTTTT
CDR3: CATGSGVSEKLFF

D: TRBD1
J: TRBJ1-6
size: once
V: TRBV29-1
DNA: TGCAGCGTTGCCCAGACAGGGTCGGATTCACCCCTCCACTTT
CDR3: CSVAQTGSDSPLHF

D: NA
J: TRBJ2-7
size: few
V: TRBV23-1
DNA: TGCGCCAGCAGTCAATGGGGAAGGTCAGGACTATCACCACTCGAGCAGTACTTC
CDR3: CASSQWGRSGLSPLEQYF

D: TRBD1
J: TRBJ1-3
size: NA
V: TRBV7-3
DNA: TGTGCCAGCAGCCCCCCCCCTCGACAGGGGGCAAGCTCTGGAAACACCATATATTTT
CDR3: CASSPPPRQGASSGNTIYF

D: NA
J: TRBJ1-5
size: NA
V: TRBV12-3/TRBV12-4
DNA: TGTGCCAGCAGTTTAGGCAGGGATTTGCCCCAGCATTTT
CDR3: CASSLGRDLPQHF

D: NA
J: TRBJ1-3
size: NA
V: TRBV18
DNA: TGTGCCAGCTCACCACAAGACATTGGAAACACCATATATTTT
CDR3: CASSPQDIGNTIYF

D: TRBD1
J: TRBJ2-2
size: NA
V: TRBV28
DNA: TGTGCCAGTTCACCAGGGGGCGGGACCATGAACACCGGGGAGCTGTTTTTT
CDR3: CASSPGGGTMNTGELFF